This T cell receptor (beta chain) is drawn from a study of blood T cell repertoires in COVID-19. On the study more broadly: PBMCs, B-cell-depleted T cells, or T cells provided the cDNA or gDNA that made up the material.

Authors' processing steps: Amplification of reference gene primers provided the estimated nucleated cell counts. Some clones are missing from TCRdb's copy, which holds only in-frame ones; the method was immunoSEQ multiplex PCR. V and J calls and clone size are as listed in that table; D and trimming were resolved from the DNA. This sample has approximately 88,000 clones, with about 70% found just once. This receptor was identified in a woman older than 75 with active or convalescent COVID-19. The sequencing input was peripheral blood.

The CDR3 is CASSPVLTGEQFF. The DNA of the CDR3 is TGTGCCAGCAGCCCGGTCCTAACGGGTGAGCAGTTCTTC. This chain links TRBV7-3 with TRBJ2-1, with D hard to call. V lost 5 bases to trimming and J lost 9 bases, with 14 bases between them. CDR3 length equals 13 residues. The V gene's germline CDR1 is SGHTA and CDR2 FQGTGA. Full variable domain (rest looked up from reference TRBV7-3 and TRBJ2-1): GAGVSQTPSNKVTEKGKYVELRCDPISGHTALYWYRQSLGQGPEFLIYFQGTGAADDSGLPNDRFFAVRPEGSVSTLKIQRTERGDSAVYLCASSPVLTGEQFFGPGTRLTVL.